The 31 T cell receptor beta chains below come from one sample, sequenced in a study of blood T cell repertoires in COVID-19. Generated by immunoSEQ multiplex PCR, the TCRdb table keeps only in-frame clones and is missing some. The profile shows some 95,000 clones, more than 70% of them singletons. Sequencing input: peripheral blood. All receptors derive from a man in his 70s with acute or convalescent COVID-19.

The CDR3 nucleotides are TGTGCCAGCAGCGTAGGCGGGTTCAACACTGAAGCTTTCTTT. As protein: CASSVGGFNTEAFF. The chain uses TRBV9 and TRBJ1-1; D is unclear. This CDR3 is 14 amino acids long. The V gene's germline CDR1 is SGDLS and CDR2 YYNGEE. The V and J ends lost 0 bases and 2 bases respectively, with 8 bases between them.

J is TRBJ2-7 and V is TRBV27; 8 nucleotides agree with TRBD2. V trimming: 5 bases; J trimming: 3 bases; junction bases outside the gene matches: 15. Germline CDR1 reads MNHEY; CDR2 reads SMNVEV (reference sequence). This CDR3 is 17 amino acids long. The CDR3 coding sequence is TGTGCCAGCAGTCCCTTATCTAGCGGGCCGTTGGTCTACGAGCAGTACTTC. This sequence encodes CASSPLSSGPLVYEQYF.

This clone was seen a few times. This rearrangement joins TRBV7-8 to TRBJ1-3; TRBD1 aligns across 7 bases. CDR1 and CDR2 (germline): SGHVS, FQNEAQ. V shed 4 bases, J shed 4 bases, and the junction held 10 bases outside the gene matches. The CDR3 extends over 16 amino acids. The CDR3 bases are TGTGCCAGCAGCTCCGAGACAGGGTGGATGGGAAACACCATATATTTT. Its translation is CASSSETGWMGNTIYF.

J is TRBJ2-1 and V is TRBV7-2; D uncertain. In germline, CDR1 is SGHTA, CDR2 FQGNSA. The V and J ends lost 1 base and 10 bases respectively, with 11 bases between them. The CDR3 has 13 amino acids. The CDR3 sequence: CASSLERAYEQFF. CDR3 DNA: TGTGCCAGCAGCTTAGAACGCGCTTACGAGCAGTTCTTC.

In this sample, this clone turned up a few times. The gene calls are TRBV14 and TRBJ2-1, with D tentatively TRBD2 (6 bases). V was trimmed by 0 bases and J by 3 bases, leaving 15 bases between them. This CDR3 is built from 17 residues. The germline gives CDR1 SGHDN, CDR2 FVKESK. CDR3 nucleotides: TGTGCCAGCAGCCAAGAAATGTTGGCGGGGCTCTACAATGAGCAGTTCTTC. This gives the protein CASSQEMLAGLYNEQFF.

The CDR3 loop is CASVGGGTQYF. CDR3 bases: TGTGCCAGCGTTGGGGGGGGTACGCAGTATTTT. V usage is TRBV6-5 and J usage is TRBJ2-3; 7 bases agree with TRBD2. J was trimmed by 8 bases and V by 8 bases; bases with no gene match: 4. CDR1 is MNHEY and CDR2 is SVGAGI in the germline V gene. This CDR3 comprises 11 residues.

This chain uses TRBV24-1 with TRBJ2-7, with TRBD2 as a possible D gene (5 bases). This CDR3 comprises 15 residues. Trimming stripped 4 bases from V and 0 bases from J, with 12 bases between. Germline loops: CDR1 KGHDR, CDR2 SFDVKD. CDR3 amino acids: CATSDSSESSYEQYF. DNA for the CDR3: TGTGCCACCAGTGACAGTAGCGAAAGCTCCTACGAGCAGTACTTC.

The chain employs TRBV5-4 and TRBJ2-1; the D gene is possibly TRBD2 (6 bases). CDR1 SGHNT and CDR2 YYREEE come from the germline V gene (reference sequence). This CDR3 contains 18 residues. The V end was cut by 4 bases, the J end by 0 bases, with 20 bases between. The CDR3 DNA reads as TGTGCCAGCAGCCACCCAGGTGGAACGGGAGACTCCTACAATGAGCAGTTCTTC. This encodes CASSHPGGTGDSYNEQFF.

The gene calls are TRBV4-2 and TRBJ1-2; D possibly corresponds to TRBD1 (5 bases). Trimming shortened V by 0 bases and J by 5 bases, and 10 bases separated the two germline ends. Germline CDR1 is LGHNA and CDR2 is YNFKEQ. This CDR3 region has 14 residues. The CDR3 sequence: CASSQDKGTYGYTF. The CDR3 nucleotides are TGTGCCAGCAGCCAAGACAAAGGGACTTATGGCTACACCTTC.

In DNA form, the CDR3 reads TGTGCCAGCAGCCCCTGGGGGGGCAACAATCAGCCCCAGCATTTT. It codes for CASSPWGGNNQPQHF. The rearrangement uses TRBV27 and TRBJ1-5; TRBD1 might be the D (6 bases). V was cut by 6 bases and J by 3 bases, with 15 bases left in between. This CDR3 is built from 15 residues. Germline V CDR1 and CDR2: MNHEY, SMNVEV (reference sequence).

This clone appeared once. This chain links TRBV6-2 or TRBV6-3 with TRBJ2-3; TRBD1 aligns across 7 bases. The CDR3 is made up of 15 amino acids. V gave up 2 bases and J gave up 6 bases; unmatched junction bases: 8. Germline V CDR1 and CDR2: MNHEY, SVGEGT. The CDR3 bases are TGTGCCAGCAGTTACACGACAGGGTGGGAGGATACGCAGTATTTT. Its protein product is CASSYTTGWEDTQYF.

This clone was seen just once. The chain employs TRBV15 and TRBJ2-3; 7 bases match TRBD2. Per the germline V gene, CDR1 is LNHNV and CDR2 is YYDKDF (reference sequence). This CDR3 spans 16 amino acids. V shed 0 bases and J 3 bases; nucleotides not matched to a gene: 6. CDR3 protein: CATSRDRLAGTDTQYF. CDR3 sequence (DNA): TGTGCCACCAGCAGAGATCGACTAGCTGGGACAGATACGCAGTATTTT.

This clone is a singleton in its sample. This sequence joins TRBV14 and TRBJ2-2; 11 bases line up with TRBD2. J was trimmed by 1 base and V by 3 bases; bases with no gene match: 4. This CDR3 region has 17 residues. Germline CDR1 is SGHDN and CDR2 is FVKESK. The DNA for the CDR3 is TGTGCCAGCAGCCAGTTCGGGACTAGCGGGAACACCGGGGAGCTGTTTTTT. Translation: CASSQFGTSGNTGELFF.

This clone showed up just a few times. This chain connects TRBV3-1 (or the pseudogene TRBV3-2) to TRBJ2-3, with 11 positions matching TRBD2. The germline V gene has CDR1 LGHDT and CDR2 YNNKEL (reference sequence). Trimming removed 6 bases from V and 5 bases from J; junction bases left unmatched: 7. The CDR3 length is 15 residues. As DNA, the CDR3 is TGTGCCAGCAGGGCCGGGACTAGCGGTCTAGATACGCAGTATTTT. Residues: CASRAGTSGLDTQYF.

J is TRBJ2-7 and V is TRBV19; the D gene is possibly TRBD1 (6 bases). Trimming removed 5 bases from V and 6 bases from J, with 17 bases in between. Germline assignment: CDR1 LNHDA and CDR2 SQIVND (reference sequence). This CDR3 is built from 14 residues. CDR3 coding DNA: TGTGCCAGTAGTGGACAGTTGTCCTCCGGCGAGCAGTACTTC. Amino acid sequence: CASSGQLSSGEQYF.

This rearrangement joins TRBV15 to TRBJ1-5; TRBD1 might be the D (5 bases). Germline V gives CDR1 LNHNV, CDR2 YYDKDF (reference sequence). V shed 2 bases and J shed 8 bases, with 7 bases lying between them. This CDR3 region has 12 residues. The CDR3 coding sequence is TGTGCCACCAGCAGACGGGGGGAGCCCCAGCATTTT. Translating it yields CATSRRGEPQHF.

The gene calls are TRBV11-2 and TRBJ1-1; 10 bases are shared with TRBD1. V was clipped by 8 bases and J by 5 bases; unmatched bases: 5. Germline V gives CDR1 SGHAT, CDR2 FQNNGV. The CDR3 totals 13 residues. CDR3 coding DNA: TGTGCCAGCCAACCGGGACAGGGGACTGAAGCTTTCTTT. Its protein product is CASQPGQGTEAFF. The variable domain in full, completed from reference TRBV11-2 and TRBJ1-1, reads EAGVAQSPRYKIIEKRQSVAFWCNPISGHATLYWYQQILGQGPKLLIQFQNNGVVDDSQLPKDRFSAERLKGVDSTLKIQPAKLEDSAVYLCASQPGQGTEAFFGQGTRLTVV.

V is TRBV5-4 and J is TRBJ2-6; perhaps TRBD2 as D (7 bases). There are 16 residues in the CDR3. V dropped 5 bases and J dropped 1 base, with 13 bases sitting between them. Germline CDR1 SGHNT, CDR2 YYREEE (reference sequence). In nucleotides, the CDR3 is TGTGCCAGCAGATCACAGGGAGGGTCTGGGGCCAACGTCCTGACTTTC. Translation gives CASRSQGGSGANVLTF.

In this sample, this clone turned up a few times. This CDR3 is CASSFSPGSGGGYGYTF. DNA for the CDR3: TGTGCCAGCAGTTTCTCCCCCGGATCAGGGGGCGGCTATGGCTACACCTTC. The V gene is TRBV27, the J gene TRBJ1-2, with 8 bases identical to TRBD1. From germline, CDR1 is MNHEY and CDR2 SMNVEV (reference sequence). This CDR3 contains 17 residues. J was trimmed by 4 bases and V by 3 bases; bases with no gene match: 13.

V usage is TRBV2 and J usage is TRBJ2-7; 8 nucleotides align to TRBD2. The germline V gene has CDR1 SNHLY and CDR2 FYNNEI. The CDR3 has 14 amino acids. The V segment lost 4 bases and the J segment 2 bases; nucleotides outside the gene matches: 4. CDR3 in DNA: TGTGCCAGCAGTGCGGGAGCGGGAGCCTACGAGCAGTACTTC. Protein sequence: CASSAGAGAYEQYF.

The V and J genes are TRBV6-5 and TRBJ2-3; TRBD2 matches 8 bases. CDR3 length equals 13 residues. Germline V gene lookup returns CDR1 MNHEY and CDR2 SVGAGI. V was clipped by 2 bases and J by 5 bases; unmatched bases: 0. CDR3 sequence: CASSYSGRDTQYF. The CDR3, as DNA: TGTGCCAGCAGTTACAGCGGGAGAGATACGCAGTATTTT.

The J gene is TRBJ1-3, the V gene TRBV28, with D tentatively TRBD1 (5 bases). V dropped 8 bases and J dropped 0 bases, with 14 bases sitting between them. Germline V gene data show CDR1 as MDHEN and CDR2 as SYDVKM. The CDR3 totals 15 residues. The CDR3 region has the DNA TGTGCCAGCTTCGGACACTTGGTCTCTGGAAACACCATATATTTT. This codes for CASFGHLVSGNTIYF. The full variable domain, its missing parts supplied by reference TRBV28 and TRBJ1-3, is DVKVTQSSRYLVKRTGEKVFLECVQDMDHENMFWYRQDPGLGLRLIYFSYDVKMKEKGDIPEGYSVSREKKERFSLILESASTNQTSMYLCASFGHLVSGNTIYFGEGSWLTVV.

V gene TRBV19 combines with J gene TRBJ2-1; the D gene is possibly TRBD1 (6 bases). CDR1 and CDR2 (germline): LNHDA, SQIVND (reference sequence). The CDR3 covers 13 residues. The V end was cut by 4 bases, the J end by 4 bases, with 8 bases between. The CDR3 bases are TGTGCCAGTAGTACCCAGGGGTACAATGAGCAGTTCTTC. This encodes CASSTQGYNEQFF.

The V gene is TRBV20-1, the J gene TRBJ2-3; D is possibly TRBD2 (7 bases). Trimming stripped 3 bases from V and 1 base from J, with 14 bases between. In germline, CDR1 is DFQATT, CDR2 SNEGSKA (reference sequence). This CDR3 has 15 amino acids. The CDR3 region is CSASHGEGGTDTQYF. CDR3 nucleotide sequence: TGCAGTGCTAGTCATGGGGAGGGGGGCACAGATACGCAGTATTTT.

V and J are TRBV11-3 and TRBJ2-1; possibly TRBD2 for D (6 bases). The length of the CDR3 is 18 residues. V was trimmed by 0 bases and J by 1 base, leaving 16 bases between them. The germline V gene encodes CDR1 SGHNT and CDR2 YENEEA. CDR3 bases: TGTGCCAGCAGCTTAGAGGGGTGGGCCGGGGGTTCCTACAATGAGCAGTTCTTC. Its protein product is CASSLEGWAGGSYNEQFF.

The chain recombines TRBV30 with TRBJ1-6; D is uncertain. The CDR3 covers 14 residues. Trimming cost V 0 bases and J 4 bases, with 7 bases left between them. CDR1 and CDR2 (germline): GTSNPN, SVGIG (reference sequence). The chain's CDR3 is CAWSVQSYNSPLHF. Here the CDR3 DNA reads TGTGCCTGGAGTGTACAGAGTTATAATTCACCCCTCCACTTT.

The chain couples TRBV2 to TRBJ2-4, with a weak D call TRBD2 (5 bases). CDR1 is SNHLY and CDR2 is FYNNEI in the germline V gene. V lost 6 bases, J lost 0 bases, and 12 bases lay in between. The CDR3 totals 15 residues. The CDR3 region has the DNA TGTGCCAGCAGACCCGGGATGCTAGCCAAAAACATTCAGTACTTC. Residues: CASRPGMLAKNIQYF.

The chain combines TRBV24-1 with TRBJ1-2; the match to TRBD1 covers 8 bases. The CDR3 covers 14 residues. Germline CDR1 reads KGHDR; CDR2 reads SFDVKD. Trimming took 7 bases from V and 7 from J; bases not matched to a gene: 10. The CDR3 DNA reads as TGTGCCACCAGCCCGGACAGGGTAATTCGTGGCTACACCTTC. It codes for CATSPDRVIRGYTF.

The gene calls are TRBV25-1 and TRBJ2-2; perhaps TRBD2 as D (6 bases). The germline CDR1 and CDR2 sequences are MGHDK and SYGVNS. Trimming pared 4 bases from V and 4 bases from J, leaving 7 bases between. The CDR3 is made up of 13 amino acids. As DNA, the CDR3 is TGTGCCAGCAGTGCCGGGGGCACCGGGGAGCTGTTTTTT. This translates into CASSAGGTGELFF.

A single count supports this clone. The rearrangement uses TRBV5-1 and TRBJ2-7; 8 bases are shared with TRBD1. V was clipped by 7 bases and J by 2 bases; unmatched bases: 8. The V gene's germline CDR1 is SGHRS and CDR2 YFSETQ. The length of the CDR3 is 14 residues. The CDR3, as DNA: TGCGCCAGCCCCGGGGGACAGGATCCCTACGAGCAGTACTTC. Protein sequence: CASPGGQDPYEQYF.

The chain is built from TRBV2 and TRBJ2-3; D is possibly TRBD2 (6 bases). CDR1 and CDR2 from the germline V gene are SNHLY and FYNNEI. This CDR3 has 15 amino acids. The V end was cut by 4 bases, the J end by 2 bases, with 13 bases between. The CDR3 loop is CASSAGVLATDTQYF. The CDR3 coding sequence is TGTGCCAGCAGTGCCGGTGTACTAGCCACAGATACGCAGTATTTT.